This is a list of T cell receptor beta chains from one sample in a study of response to subunit inactivated influenza vaccine. TCRdb re-analysed the RT-PCR reads in MiXCR, keeping a single row per CDR3 protein. Of about half a million distinct CDR3 sequences in the sample, over 9.5% are singletons; the top ten hold less than 15%. Sequenced here: PBMCs from blood, sampled roughly 45 days after vaccination. These receptors were collected from a man aged 50-60 years who received an inactivated influenza vaccine. Each CDR3 is given with its conserved first and last residue. Each record gives: clone size, V gene, D gene, J gene, CDR3 protein, CDR3 DNA. D genes are given only for firm matches. Part of the rows lack a size; the others show once, few, many or a class for expanded clones.

clone size: -; V gene: TRBV25-1; D gene: -; J gene: TRBJ1-1; CDR3 protein: CASSNRGRTEAFF; CDR3 DNA: TGTGCCAGCAGTAACCGGGGCCGCACTGAAGCTTTCTTT
clone size: -; V gene: TRBV6-4; D gene: -; J gene: TRBJ1-2; CDR3 protein: CASSDSVGVGYTF; CDR3 DNA: TGTGCCAGCAGTGACTCGGTGGGGGTCGGCTACACCTTC
clone size: few; V gene: TRBV5-1; D gene: TRBD1; J gene: TRBJ2-7; CDR3 protein: CASRLTGAAHEQYF; CDR3 DNA: TGCGCCAGCAGGCTGACAGGGGCGGCCCACGAGCAGTACTTC
clone size: few; V gene: TRBV12-3/TRBV12-4; D gene: -; J gene: TRBJ2-1; CDR3 protein: CASSSTVNNEQFF; CDR3 DNA: TGTGCCAGCAGTTCGACAGTTAACAATGAGCAGTTCTTC
clone size: -; V gene: TRBV7-2; D gene: -; J gene: TRBJ2-5; CDR3 protein: CASSRGQLETQYF; CDR3 DNA: TGTGCCAGCAGCCGGGGACAATTAGAGACCCAGTACTTC
clone size: many; V gene: TRBV29-1; D gene: -; J gene: TRBJ2-7; CDR3 protein: CSVAGTDLSGEQYF; CDR3 DNA: TGCAGCGTGGCCGGGACCGACCTATCCGGCGAGCAGTACTTC
clone size: few; V gene: TRBV20-1; D gene: -; J gene: TRBJ1-1; CDR3 protein: CSASFNRWDTEAFF; CDR3 DNA: TGCAGTGCTAGTTTTAACAGGTGGGACACTGAAGCTTTCTTT
clone size: -; V gene: TRBV20-1; D gene: -; J gene: TRBJ1-2; CDR3 protein: CSASGTSTGYTF; CDR3 DNA: TGCAGTGCTAGTGGTACCAGTACAGGCTACACCTTC
clone size: -; V gene: TRBV29-1; D gene: -; J gene: TRBJ2-3; CDR3 protein: CSVEHQGGGGTQYF; CDR3 DNA: TGCAGCGTTGAACATCAAGGAGGAGGGGGTACGCAGTATTTT
clone size: many; V gene: TRBV5-1; D gene: TRBD1; J gene: TRBJ1-1; CDR3 protein: CASSTGTVLTEAFF; CDR3 DNA: TGCGCCAGCAGCACCGGGACAGTTCTCACTGAAGCTTTCTTT
clone size: -; V gene: TRBV6-2/TRBV6-3; D gene: -; J gene: TRBJ2-1; CDR3 protein: CASTWGFHNEQFF; CDR3 DNA: TGTGCCAGCACATGGGGATTCCACAATGAGCAGTTCTTC
clone size: few; V gene: TRBV12-3/TRBV12-4; D gene: TRBD1; J gene: TRBJ2-7; CDR3 protein: CASSFRDRGGEQYF; CDR3 DNA: TGTGCCAGCAGTTTTAGGGACAGGGGAGGCGAGCAGTACTTC
clone size: -; V gene: TRBV7-9; D gene: -; J gene: TRBJ2-2; CDR3 protein: CASSLLRMAGELFF; CDR3 DNA: TGTGCCAGCAGCTTATTGAGAATGGCGGGGGAGCTGTTTTTT
clone size: -; V gene: TRBV20-1; D gene: -; J gene: TRBJ1-4; CDR3 protein: CSARDSAEGEKLFF; CDR3 DNA: TGCAGTGCTAGAGATTCGGCGGAGGGCGAAAAACTGTTTTTT
clone size: many; V gene: TRBV4-2; D gene: TRBD2; J gene: TRBJ2-7; CDR3 protein: CASSQEMGGTYEQYF; CDR3 DNA: TGTGCCAGCAGCCAAGAAATGGGAGGGACCTACGAGCAGTACTTC
clone size: -; V gene: TRBV15; D gene: TRBD1; J gene: TRBJ2-3; CDR3 protein: CATSSQGASDTQYF; CDR3 DNA: TGTGCCACCAGCAGCCAGGGGGCATCAGATACGCAGTATTTT
clone size: -; V gene: TRBV20-1; D gene: TRBD2; J gene: TRBJ2-1; CDR3 protein: CSGGRGSSYNEQFF; CDR3 DNA: TGCAGCGGGGGTCGCGGGAGTTCCTACAATGAGCAGTTCTTC
clone size: few; V gene: TRBV18; D gene: -; J gene: TRBJ1-2; CDR3 protein: CASSLTARYGYTF; CDR3 DNA: TGTGCCAGCTCCCTGACAGCACGCTATGGCTACACCTTC
clone size: few; V gene: TRBV5-1; D gene: -; J gene: TRBJ1-1; CDR3 protein: CASSLGQDRLMNTEAFF; CDR3 DNA: TGCGCCAGCAGCTTGGGGCAGGACCGACTTATGAACACTGAAGCTTTCTTT
clone size: -; V gene: TRBV20-1; D gene: -; J gene: TRBJ2-7; CDR3 protein: CSASSGKPYEQYF; CDR3 DNA: TGCAGTGCTAGTAGCGGCAAACCCTACGAGCAGTACTTC
clone size: few; V gene: TRBV7-2; D gene: TRBD1; J gene: TRBJ1-2; CDR3 protein: CASSYRDRANYGYTF; CDR3 DNA: TGTGCCAGCAGTTACCGGGACAGGGCTAACTATGGCTACACCTTC
clone size: few; V gene: TRBV7-3; D gene: TRBD2; J gene: TRBJ2-1; CDR3 protein: CASSPPSFAGGASEQFF; CDR3 DNA: TGTGCCAGCAGCCCCCCTAGCTTCGCGGGAGGTGCCAGTGAGCAGTTCTTC
clone size: few; V gene: TRBV7-2; D gene: -; J gene: TRBJ2-5; CDR3 protein: CASSLVGGPQETQYF; CDR3 DNA: TGTGCCAGCAGCTTAGTCGGGGGACCCCAAGAGACCCAGTACTTC
clone size: -; V gene: TRBV12-3/TRBV12-4; D gene: -; J gene: TRBJ2-7; CDR3 protein: CASSFDGETYEQYF; CDR3 DNA: TGTGCCAGCAGTTTTGACGGTGAGACCTACGAGCAGTACTTC
clone size: many; V gene: TRBV7-2; D gene: TRBD2; J gene: TRBJ2-1; CDR3 protein: CASSSRGLAGSYNEQFF; CDR3 DNA: TGTGCCAGCAGCTCCCGAGGACTAGCGGGCTCCTACAATGAGCAGTTCTTC
clone size: few; V gene: TRBV28; D gene: -; J gene: TRBJ1-1; CDR3 protein: CASSSGVYNTEAFF; CDR3 DNA: TGTGCCAGCAGTTCGGGTGTCTATAACACTGAAGCTTTCTTT
clone size: many; V gene: TRBV6-2/TRBV6-3; D gene: -; J gene: TRBJ1-6; CDR3 protein: CASSHLRNSPLHF; CDR3 DNA: TGTGCCAGCAGTCACCTCAGGAATTCACCCCTCCACTTT
clone size: once; V gene: TRBV10-1; D gene: -; J gene: TRBJ2-2; CDR3 protein: CASSDVGGELFF; CDR3 DNA: TGCGCCAGCAGTGACGTCGGCGGGGAGCTGTTTTTT
clone size: -; V gene: TRBV20-1; D gene: -; J gene: TRBJ2-7; CDR3 protein: CSASRTPGVYEQYF; CDR3 DNA: TGCAGTGCTAGCAGGACACCGGGGGTCTACGAGCAGTACTTC
clone size: many; V gene: TRBV12-3/TRBV12-4; D gene: -; J gene: TRBJ2-2; CDR3 protein: CASSFSEGELFF; CDR3 DNA: TGTGCCAGCAGTTTTTCGGAGGGGGAGCTGTTTTTT
clone size: -; V gene: TRBV9; D gene: TRBD2; J gene: TRBJ2-1; CDR3 protein: CASSASLAGEAHEQFF; CDR3 DNA: TGTGCCAGCAGCGCGTCACTAGCGGGAGAGGCACATGAGCAGTTCTTC
clone size: few; V gene: TRBV3-1; D gene: TRBD1; J gene: TRBJ1-1; CDR3 protein: CASSQNRGAFF; CDR3 DNA: TGTGCCAGCAGCCAAAACAGGGGGGCTTTCTTT
clone size: few; V gene: TRBV7-2; D gene: TRBD1; J gene: TRBJ1-6; CDR3 protein: CASSPRTGAFSPLHF; CDR3 DNA: TGTGCCAGCAGCCCCCGGACAGGTGCCTTCTCACCCCTCCACTTT
clone size: few; V gene: TRBV4-2; D gene: -; J gene: TRBJ2-5; CDR3 protein: CASSQEKLAETQYF; CDR3 DNA: TGTGCCAGCAGCCAAGAGAAACTAGCAGAGACCCAGTACTTC
clone size: few; V gene: TRBV7-8; D gene: TRBD2; J gene: TRBJ2-3; CDR3 protein: CASIRREGSDTQYF; CDR3 DNA: TGTGCCAGCATCAGGAGGGAGGGCTCAGATACGCAGTATTTT
clone size: few; V gene: TRBV5-1; D gene: TRBD2; J gene: TRBJ2-3; CDR3 protein: CASSPGLVGDTQYF; CDR3 DNA: TGCGCCAGCAGCCCCGGACTAGTCGGAGATACGCAGTATTTT
clone size: few; V gene: TRBV5-1; D gene: -; J gene: TRBJ2-3; CDR3 protein: CASSLVYGSGSRVWYF; CDR3 DNA: TGCGCCAGCAGCTTGGTATATGGAAGTGGGAGCAGGGTTTGGTATTTT
clone size: many; V gene: TRBV20-1; D gene: -; J gene: TRBJ2-1; CDR3 protein: CSARDLPGTQPFLGNEQFF; CDR3 DNA: TGCAGTGCTAGAGATCTTCCCGGGACTCAACCCTTCTTGGGGAATGAGCAGTTCTTC
clone size: -; V gene: TRBV5-1; D gene: TRBD2; J gene: TRBJ2-3; CDR3 protein: CASSFSEAGGTDTQYF; CDR3 DNA: TGCGCCAGCAGCTTCTCGGAGGCGGGGGGCACAGATACGCAGTATTTT
clone size: few; V gene: TRBV7-9; D gene: TRBD1; J gene: TRBJ2-1; CDR3 protein: CASSLKGAHNEQFF; CDR3 DNA: TGTGCCAGCAGCTTGAAGGGGGCCCACAATGAGCAGTTCTTC
clone size: -; V gene: TRBV6-2/TRBV6-3; D gene: -; J gene: TRBJ2-4; CDR3 protein: CASSFSLMGAKNIQYF; CDR3 DNA: TGTGCCAGCAGTTTTTCCCTGATGGGGGCCAAAAACATTCAGTACTTC
clone size: -; V gene: TRBV29-1; D gene: -; J gene: TRBJ2-7; CDR3 protein: CSVEDLGYEQYF; CDR3 DNA: TGCAGCGTTGAAGATCTGGGCTACGAGCAGTACTTC
clone size: -; V gene: TRBV3-1; D gene: TRBD1; J gene: TRBJ2-1; CDR3 protein: CASSDLGTGGRHEQFF; CDR3 DNA: TGTGCCAGCAGCGACTTAGGGACAGGGGGTCGTCATGAGCAGTTCTTC